This is a list of T cell receptor beta chains from one sample in a study of blood T cell repertoires in COVID-19. Clones were sequenced by immunoSEQ multiplex PCR, and TCRdb holds only the in-frame ones, with some missing. This table has some 200,000 clones, approximately 86% appearing once. Sequencing was carried out using peripheral blood. The source of these receptors is a woman in her 30s with COVID-19, enrolled during active disease. CDR3s include the opening cysteine and the closing phenylalanine or tryptophan. The D gene is left open where the match is weak. Clone size is not always given. Where it is, it says once, few, many or a class for expanded clones.

D,length,size,V,J,CDR3,DNA
NA,12,NA,TRBV12-5,TRBJ2-3,CASGSGRDTQYF,TGTGCTAGTGGTTCAGGGCGAGATACGCAGTATTTT
NA,17,NA,TRBV7-8,TRBJ2-1,CASSLPPRVSPYNEQFF,TGTGCCAGCAGCTTACCCCCCCGGGTGAGCCCCTACAATGAGCAGTTCTTC
TRBD2,16,NA,TRBV9,TRBJ2-3,CASSVKSGSWTDTQYF,TGTGCCAGCAGCGTGAAAAGCGGGAGTTGGACAGATACGCAGTATTTT
NA,16,NA,TRBV19,TRBJ1-3,CASSIQGGFAGNTIYF,TGTGCCAGTAGTATTCAAGGGGGATTCGCTGGAAACACCATATATTTT
TRBD2,16,NA,TRBV4-2,TRBJ2-2,CASSRLGEGGTGELFF,TGTGCCAGCAGCCGGCTAGGGGAGGGCGGCACCGGGGAGCTGTTTTTT
TRBD1,19,NA,TRBV7-3,TRBJ2-1,CASSSRPGQLVESRNEQFF,TGTGCCAGCAGCTCGAGGCCGGGACAGTTAGTAGAAAGTAGAAATGAGCAGTTCTTC
NA,15,NA,TRBV15,TRBJ1-4,CATSRDLGPNEKLFF,TGTGCCACCAGCAGAGATTTGGGGCCTAATGAAAAACTGTTTTTT
TRBD2,14,many,TRBV9,TRBJ2-6,CASSVEGLANVLTF,TGTGCCAGCAGCGTAGAGGGACTAGCAAACGTCCTGACTTTC
NA,16,NA,TRBV27,TRBJ2-3,CASSLTAGTSTDTQYF,TGTGCCAGCAGTTTAACCGCGGGTACTAGCACAGATACGCAGTATTTT
NA,15,NA,TRBV5-1,TRBJ1-5,CASSLISGSNQPQHF,TGCGCCAGCAGCCTCATATCAGGGAGCAATCAGCCCCAGCATTTT
TRBD1,13,many,TRBV30,TRBJ1-1,CACNRDRVKAAFF,TGTGCCTGTAACCGGGACAGGGTTAAGGCGGCTTTCTTT
NA,14,NA,TRBV19,TRBJ1-5,CASSLAGGGQPQHF,TGTGCCAGTAGTCTGGCGGGAGGGGGTCAGCCCCAGCATTTT
NA,12,NA,TRBV6-2/TRBV6-3,TRBJ2-5,CASSLQQETQYF,TGTGCCAGCAGTTTGCAGCAAGAGACCCAGTACTTC
TRBD1,16,NA,TRBV7-2,TRBJ2-7,CASSLARDRGRAEQYF,TGTGCCAGCAGCTTAGCCAGGGACAGGGGCCGGGCCGAGCAGTACTTC
TRBD1,15,NA,TRBV6-2/TRBV6-3,TRBJ2-1,CASSYRGTGSNEQFF,TGTGCCAGCAGTTACAGGGGGACAGGGTCGAATGAGCAGTTCTTC
NA,12,NA,TRBV30,TRBJ1-6,CAWNRDNSPLHF,TGTGCCTGGAACAGGGATAATTCACCCCTCCACTTT
NA,15,NA,TRBV19,TRBJ1-5,CASSDTEAGNQPQHF,TGTGCCAGTAGTGATACGGAGGCCGGCAATCAGCCCCAGCATTTT
NA,13,NA,TRBV14,TRBJ1-2,CASSLAGGNGYTF,TGTGCCAGCAGCCTGGCGGGAGGGAATGGCTACACCTTC